Below, 19 T cell receptor beta chains from the same sample are listed, as sequenced in a study of OX40 agonist ivuxolimab in advanced cancers. Data came from immunoSEQ multiplex PCR; TCRdb stores just in-frame clones and leaves some out. The profile covers 65,000 to 90,000 clones, with 88% appearing a single time and 0.7% to 1% taken by the ten largest. Sequenced material: CD4+ or CD8+ T cells sorted from blood, taken in a trial of the OX40 agonist ivuxolimab. The source is an adult with an advanced solid tumor such as melanoma, head and neck, liver or kidney cancer.

V gene TRBV5-6 combines with J gene TRBJ2-5; 9 positions match TRBD1. There are 14 residues in the CDR3. After removal of 4 bases from V and 5 bases from J, the junction contained 6 bases not matched to a gene. Germline V gene data show CDR1 as SGHDT and CDR2 as YYEEEE. CDR3 residues: CASSPDRGGETQYF. The CDR3 DNA reads as TGTGCCAGCAGCCCGGACAGGGGTGGCGAGACCCAGTACTTC.

The rearrangement links TRBV6-5 to TRBJ2-7, with D unresolved. This CDR3 comprises 11 residues. V was trimmed by 6 bases and J by 7 bases, leaving 10 bases between them. Looked up from germline, CDR1 is MNHEY and CDR2 is SVGAGI. The DNA for the CDR3 is TGTGCCAGCAGCTCCCTGAGAGAGCAGTACTTC. Its translation: CASSSLREQYF.

The rearrangement uses TRBV10-3 and TRBJ1-1; a weak D match, TRBD1 (5 bases). The ends were cut back, 4 bases at V and 0 bases at J, with 12 bases in the middle. The CDR3 is made up of 15 amino acids. Germline V gene data show CDR1 as ENHRY and CDR2 as SYGVKD. The DNA of the CDR3 is TGTGCCATCAGTGGCGGGACGGGGATGAACACTGAAGCTTTCTTT. Translated, it gives CAISGGTGMNTEAFF.

This clone has a single count. The rearrangement links TRBV30 to TRBJ2-7; 10 positions match TRBD2. Looked up from germline, CDR1 is GTSNPN and CDR2 is SVGIG (reference sequence). V shed 5 bases and J 7 bases; nucleotides not matched to a gene: 14. The CDR3 totals 15 residues. As DNA, the CDR3 is TGTGCCTGGGAACCCAGTAGCGGGGGGCCGAGGGAGCAGTACTTC. Its protein is CAWEPSSGGPREQYF.

The chain recombines TRBV15 with TRBJ1-1, with a weak D call TRBD1 (5 bases). CDR3 length equals 12 residues. Germline lookup yields CDR1 LNHNV and CDR2 YYDKDF (reference sequence). The germline V and J ends were trimmed by 1 base and 10 bases, with 10 bases remaining between them. DNA for the CDR3: TGTGCCACCAGCAGAGGACGCGGGGGAGCTTTCTTT. Protein: CATSRGRGGAFF.

The genes are TRBV2 and TRBJ2-5; weak D call: TRBD2 (5 bases). CDR3 length: 13 residues. V shed 5 bases and J shed 5 bases, with 12 bases lying between them. Germline V gene sequence: CDR1 SNHLY, CDR2 FYNNEI. The CDR3 bases are TGTGCCAGCAGTAAACTGAGGGCCGAGACCCAGTACTTC. Protein product: CASSKLRAETQYF.

V is TRBV5-1 and J is TRBJ1-2; D is possibly TRBD1 (5 bases). The CDR3 extends over 15 amino acids. CDR1 SGHRS and CDR2 YFSETQ come from the germline V gene. Deletions cut 4 bases from V and 3 bases from J, with 16 bases between. The CDR3 is CASSPGGVWDYGYTF. The CDR3 DNA follows: TGCGCCAGCAGCCCTGGAGGGGTTTGGGACTATGGCTACACCTTC.

The V call is TRBV7-8, the J call TRBJ2-1; D remains ambiguous. V shed 3 bases and J shed 5 bases, with 14 bases lying between them. CDR3 length equals 15 residues. Germline V gene data show CDR1 as SGHVS and CDR2 as FQNEAQ. CDR3 sequence (DNA): TGTGCCAGCAGCTTGGATTCAAGGTTAAACAATGAGCAGTTCTTC. Translating it yields CASSLDSRLNNEQFF.

The chain employs TRBV7-9 and TRBJ1-1, with 9 bases that match TRBD1. The germline CDR1 and CDR2 sequences are SEHNR and FQNEAQ (reference sequence). This CDR3 has 19 residues. J was trimmed by 0 bases and V by 0 bases; bases with no gene match: 11. The CDR3 DNA follows: TGTGCCAGCAGCTTAGCGGGGAGAACAGGGGGCCCGATGAACACTGAAGCTTTCTTT. Protein sequence: CASSLAGRTGGPMNTEAFF.

The V gene is TRBV9, the J gene TRBJ2-3, with a tentative D call TRBD2 (5 bases). The CDR3 is made up of 15 amino acids. V was trimmed by 4 bases and J by 1 base, leaving 13 bases between them. Germline-derived CDR1 and CDR2 are SGDLS and YYNGEE. CDR3: CASSSPSSGTDTQYF. The CDR3 DNA reads as TGTGCCAGCAGCTCCCCTAGCTCGGGCACAGATACGCAGTATTTT. The full variable domain, its missing parts supplied by reference TRBV9 and TRBJ2-3, is DSGVTQTPKHLITATGQRVTLRCSPRSGDLSVYWYQQSLDQGLQFLIQYYNGEERAKGNILERFSAQQFPDLHSELNLSSLELGDSALYFCASSSPSSGTDTQYFGPGTRLTVL.

The J gene is TRBJ2-7, the V gene TRBV7-2; TRBD2 might be the D (5 bases). Germline V gives CDR1 SGHTA, CDR2 FQGNSA. The V and J ends lost 5 bases and 3 bases respectively, with 17 bases between them. This CDR3 is built from 15 residues. CDR3 region: CASSMPRTGSYEQYF. CDR3 DNA: TGTGCCAGCAGCATGCCTAGGACGGGAAGCTACGAGCAGTACTTC.

The chain couples TRBV6-5 to TRBJ1-4, with 7 bases that match TRBD1. From germline, CDR1 is MNHEY and CDR2 SVGAGI. The CDR3 is made up of 16 amino acids. J was trimmed by 0 bases and V by 2 bases; bases with no gene match: 3. The DNA of the CDR3 is TGTGCCAGCAGTTACGCCGGGACAGCAACTAATGAAAAACTGTTTTTT. Protein product: CASSYAGTATNEKLFF.

The chain recombines TRBV10-3 with TRBJ1-2; tentatively, D is TRBD1 (5 bases). V was cut by 6 bases and J by 6 bases, with 8 bases left in between. The CDR3 consists of 11 residues. Germline CDR1 and CDR2: ENHRY and SYGVKD. The CDR3 sequence: CAIRGENGYTF. CDR3 coding DNA: TGTGCCATCAGAGGGGAGAATGGCTACACCTTC.

The rearrangement uses TRBV7-3 and TRBJ2-1, with D maybe TRBD1 (5 bases). V dropped 0 bases and J dropped 6 bases, with 9 bases sitting between them. This CDR3 comprises 14 residues. CDR1 and CDR2 (germline): SGHTA, FQGTGA. The CDR3 DNA follows: TGTGCCAGCAGCTTAACGGGAAGGGGCAATGAGCAGTTCTTC. Protein product: CASSLTGRGNEQFF. Filled out from reference TRBV7-3 and TRBJ2-1, the complete variable domain reads GAGVSQTPSNKVTEKGKYVELRCDPISGHTALYWYRQSLGQGPEFLIYFQGTGAADDSGLPNDRFFAVRPEGSVSTLKIQRTERGDSAVYLCASSLTGRGNEQFFGPGTRLTVL.

In this sample, this clone is medium-sized (0.01 to 0.1%). The chain links TRBV5-6 to TRBJ2-5, with D possibly TRBD1 on 5 matching bases. The CDR3 contains 12 residues. Germline assignment: CDR1 SGHDT and CDR2 YYEEEE. V lost 3 bases, J lost 3 bases, and 6 bases lay in between. The CDR3 here is CASSWGEETQYF. DNA of the CDR3: TGTGCCAGCAGCTGGGGCGAAGAGACCCAGTACTTC.

The chain carries TRBV11-2 and TRBJ2-7; TRBD2 agrees at 7 bases. Germline assignment: CDR1 SGHAT and CDR2 FQNNGV. This CDR3 has 15 amino acids. Unmatched junction bases numbered 9, after V lost 3 bases and J lost 4 bases. Written as DNA, the CDR3 is TGTGCCAGCAGCTTGGGGGGAGGGGCGGTATACGAGCAGTACTTC. Translated, it gives CASSLGGGAVYEQYF.

The chain links TRBV18 to TRBJ2-7; 10 positions match TRBD1. The ends lost 3 bases at V and 1 base at J; junction bases unmatched: 6. The CDR3 length is 16 residues. From germline, CDR1 is KGHSH and CDR2 LQKENI. The DNA for the CDR3 is TGTGCCAGCTCACCCTCCGGGACAGGGGTTTCCTACGAGCAGTACTTC. It specifies CASSPSGTGVSYEQYF.

The chain recombines TRBV27 with TRBJ2-3, with 7 bases identical to TRBD1. The CDR3 extends over 16 amino acids. V gave up 5 bases and J gave up 2 bases; unmatched junction bases: 10. Germline V gene data show CDR1 as MNHEY and CDR2 as SMNVEV (reference sequence). CDR3 in DNA: TGTGCCAGCAGTCTAACAGGGGTGGGGAACACAGATACGCAGTATTTT. Protein: CASSLTGVGNTDTQYF.

V gene TRBV5-1 combines with J gene TRBJ1-1; no firm D call. V lost 9 bases to trimming and J lost 6 bases, with 18 bases between them. Germline V gene sequence: CDR1 SGHRS, CDR2 YFSETQ. This CDR3 contains 13 residues. In nucleotides, the CDR3 is TGCGCCACCCAAGAAGGGCCAGGATCTGAAGCTTTCTTT. This encodes CATQEGPGSEAFF.